Shown below are 7 T cell receptor beta chains from a single sample sequenced in a study of blood T cell repertoires in COVID-19. Clones were sequenced by immunoSEQ multiplex PCR, and TCRdb holds only the in-frame ones, with some missing. This sample yields more than 400,000 clones, of which around 90% are seen a single time; roughly 0.7% belongs to the top ten. Sequencing was performed on PBMCs or T cells enriched from blood (not recorded which). All receptors come from a woman between 18 and 29 years old who had recovered from COVID-19.

The chain has TRBV6-5 and TRBJ1-2; unclear D gene. The germline V gene has CDR1 MNHEY and CDR2 SVGAGI. The CDR3 has 15 residues. The V end lost 0 bases, the J end lost 0 bases, and 8 bases lay between the germline ends. The CDR3 region is CASSYSQVANYGYTF. The CDR3 bases are TGTGCCAGCAGTTACTCGCAGGTAGCTAACTATGGCTACACCTTC.

The rearrangement links TRBV7-8 to TRBJ2-5; D is perhaps TRBD2 (6 bases). V was shortened by 5 bases and J by 4 bases, with 20 bases between the two germline ends. The CDR3 runs to 16 residues. Germline CDR1 is SGHVS and CDR2 is FQNEAQ. The DNA of the CDR3 is TGTGCCAGCAGCCCCCACGGGAGTACGGCCCCAGAGACCCAGTACTTC. It codes for CASSPHGSTAPETQYF.

The gene calls are TRBV30 and TRBJ1-2; D possibly corresponds to TRBD1 (5 bases). This CDR3 region has 14 residues. Germline values: CDR1 GTSNPN, CDR2 SVGIG (reference sequence). V lost 2 bases and J 8 bases, leaving 18 bases between the germline ends. The CDR3 is CAWSTPAGGGGYTF. The CDR3 DNA reads TGTGCCTGGAGTACCCCTGCGGGGGGTGGGGGCTACACCTTC.

This clone was recorded once. CDR3 nucleotide sequence: TGTGCCAGCGGTGACGGGGACTCCTACAATGAGCAGTTCTTC. Amino acids: CASGDGDSYNEQFF. The V call is TRBV11-2, the J call TRBJ2-1; D might be TRBD2 (5 bases). CDR1 is SGHAT and CDR2 is FQNNGV in the germline V gene. The ends were cut back, 8 bases at V and 0 bases at J, with 11 bases in the middle. CDR3 length equals 14 residues.

The chain couples TRBV4-2 to TRBJ2-2, with D possibly TRBD1 on 6 matching bases. V was clipped by 4 bases and J by 1 base, with 10 bases between them. The CDR3 has 15 residues. Germline V gene sequence: CDR1 LGHNA, CDR2 YNFKEQ. The CDR3: CASSLGGKNTGELFF. As DNA, the CDR3 is TGTGCCAGCAGCCTAGGGGGTAAGAACACCGGGGAGCTGTTTTTT.

The CDR3 reads CASSGDERRAGEQYF. In DNA, the CDR3 is TGTGCCAGCAGTGGGGACGAAAGGAGGGCAGGGGAGCAGTACTTC. The V call is TRBV2, the J call TRBJ2-7, with D maybe TRBD2 (6 bases). Germline assignment: CDR1 SNHLY and CDR2 FYNNEI. The ends were cut back, 4 bases at V and 7 bases at J, with 20 bases in the middle. This CDR3 is 15 amino acids long.

This rearrangement joins TRBV7-9 to TRBJ1-1; D call uncertain. V lost 6 bases to trimming and J lost 11 bases, with 16 bases between them. The CDR3 extends over 12 amino acids. CDR1 is SEHNR and CDR2 is FQNEAQ in the germline V gene (reference sequence). Here the CDR3 DNA reads TGTGCCAGCAGGACGGAGGCTCCGTTGGCTTTCTTT. Translating it yields CASRTEAPLAFF.